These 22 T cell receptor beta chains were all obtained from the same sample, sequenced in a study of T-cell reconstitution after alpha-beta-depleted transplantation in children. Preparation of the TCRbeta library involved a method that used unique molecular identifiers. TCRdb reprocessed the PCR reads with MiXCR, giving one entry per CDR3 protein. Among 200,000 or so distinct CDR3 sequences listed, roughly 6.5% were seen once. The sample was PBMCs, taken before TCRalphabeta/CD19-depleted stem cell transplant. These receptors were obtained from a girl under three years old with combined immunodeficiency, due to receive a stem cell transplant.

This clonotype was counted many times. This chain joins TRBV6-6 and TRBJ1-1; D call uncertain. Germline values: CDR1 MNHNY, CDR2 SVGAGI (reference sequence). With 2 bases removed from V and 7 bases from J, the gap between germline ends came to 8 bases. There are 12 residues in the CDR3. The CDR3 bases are TGTGCCAGCAGTTACCCTCCGAATGAAGCTTTCTTT. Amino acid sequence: CASSYPPNEAFF.

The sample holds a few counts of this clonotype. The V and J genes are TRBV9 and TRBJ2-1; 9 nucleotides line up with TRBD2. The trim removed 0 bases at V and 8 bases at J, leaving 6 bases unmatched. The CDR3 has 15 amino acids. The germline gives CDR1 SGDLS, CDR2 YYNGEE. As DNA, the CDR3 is TGTGCCAGCAGCGTAGCCAGCGGGAGGTGGGATGAGCAGTTCTTC. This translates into CASSVASGRWDEQFF.

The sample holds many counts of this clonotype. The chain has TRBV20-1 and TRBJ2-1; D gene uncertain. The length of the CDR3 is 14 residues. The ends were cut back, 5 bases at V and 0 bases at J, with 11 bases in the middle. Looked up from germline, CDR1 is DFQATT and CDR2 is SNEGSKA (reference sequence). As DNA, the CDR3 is TGCAGTGCTCGTGACTCTAGCTCCTACAATGAGCAGTTCTTC. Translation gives CSARDSSSYNEQFF.

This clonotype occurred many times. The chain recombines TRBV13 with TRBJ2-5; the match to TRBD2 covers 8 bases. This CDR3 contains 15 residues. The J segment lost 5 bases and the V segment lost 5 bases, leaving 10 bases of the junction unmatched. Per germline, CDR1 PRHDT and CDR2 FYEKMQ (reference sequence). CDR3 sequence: CASSEVGLGSETQYF. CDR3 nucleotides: TGTGCCAGCAGCGAGGTGGGACTAGGATCGGAGACCCAGTACTTC. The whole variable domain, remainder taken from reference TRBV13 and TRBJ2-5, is AAGVIQSPRHLIKEKRETATLKCYPIPRHDTVYWYQQGPGQDPQFLISFYEKMQSDKGSIPDRFSAQQFSDYHSELNMSSLELGDSALYFCASSEVGLGSETQYFGPGTRLLVL.

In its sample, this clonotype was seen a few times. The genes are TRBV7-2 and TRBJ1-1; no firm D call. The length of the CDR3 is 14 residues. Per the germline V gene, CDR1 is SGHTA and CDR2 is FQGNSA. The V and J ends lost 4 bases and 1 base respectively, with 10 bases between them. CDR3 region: CASSSRATNTEAFF. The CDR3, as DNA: TGTGCCAGCAGCTCGCGGGCCACGAACACTGAAGCTTTCTTT.

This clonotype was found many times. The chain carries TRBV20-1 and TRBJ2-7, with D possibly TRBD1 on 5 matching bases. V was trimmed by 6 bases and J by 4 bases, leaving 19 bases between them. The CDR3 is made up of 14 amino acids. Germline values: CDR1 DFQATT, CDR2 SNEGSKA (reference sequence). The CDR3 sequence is CSAHRAQGFYEQYF. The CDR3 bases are TGCAGTGCCCATAGGGCTCAGGGCTTTTACGAGCAGTACTTC.

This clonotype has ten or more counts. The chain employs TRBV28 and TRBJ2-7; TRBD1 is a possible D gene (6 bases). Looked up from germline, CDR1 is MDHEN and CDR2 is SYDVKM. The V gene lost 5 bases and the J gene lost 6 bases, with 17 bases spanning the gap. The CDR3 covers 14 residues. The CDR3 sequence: CASSPLYRAFEQYF. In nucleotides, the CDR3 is TGTGCCAGCAGTCCCCTGTACAGGGCCTTCGAGCAGTACTTC.

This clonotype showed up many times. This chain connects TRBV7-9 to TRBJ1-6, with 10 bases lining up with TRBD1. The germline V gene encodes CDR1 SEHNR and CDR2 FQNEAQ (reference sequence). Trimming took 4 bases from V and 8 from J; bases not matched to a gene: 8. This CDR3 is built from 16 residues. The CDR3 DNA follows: TGTGCCAGCAGCTCTCCGCCCGGGACAGGGGATTCACCCCTCCACTTT. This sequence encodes CASSSPPGTGDSPLHF.

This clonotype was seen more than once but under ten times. CDR3: CASSSGSNEQFF. The CDR3 nucleotides read TGTGCCTCCTCAAGCGGGAGTAATGAGCAGTTCTTC. This chain links TRBV28 with TRBJ2-1, with 8 bases identical to TRBD2. V lost 11 bases and J lost 7; bases outside the gene matches: 7. Germline loops: CDR1 MDHEN, CDR2 SYDVKM. The CDR3 is 12 residues long. The variable domain in full, with the rest retrieved from reference TRBV28 and TRBJ2-1, is DVKVTQSSRYLVKRTGEKVFLECVQDMDHENMFWYRQDPGLGLRLIYFSYDVKMKEKGDIPEGYSVSREKKERFSLILESASTNQTSMYLCASSSGSNEQFFGPGTRLTVL.

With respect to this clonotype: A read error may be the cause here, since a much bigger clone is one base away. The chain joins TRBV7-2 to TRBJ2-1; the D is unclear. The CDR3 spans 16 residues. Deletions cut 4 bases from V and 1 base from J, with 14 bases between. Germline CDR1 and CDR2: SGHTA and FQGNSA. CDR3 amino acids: CASSSHPWNSYNEQFF. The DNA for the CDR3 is TGTGCCAGCAGCTCCCATCCGTGGAATTCCTACAATGAGCAGTTCTTC.

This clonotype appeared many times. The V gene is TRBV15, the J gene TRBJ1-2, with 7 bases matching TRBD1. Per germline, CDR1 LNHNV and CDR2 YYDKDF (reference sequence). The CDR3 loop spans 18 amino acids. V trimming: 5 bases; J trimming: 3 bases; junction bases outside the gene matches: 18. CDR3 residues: CATSPPGDRLDFYYGYTF. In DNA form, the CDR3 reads TGTGCCACCAGCCCCCCCGGGGACAGACTTGATTTTTACTATGGCTACACCTTC.

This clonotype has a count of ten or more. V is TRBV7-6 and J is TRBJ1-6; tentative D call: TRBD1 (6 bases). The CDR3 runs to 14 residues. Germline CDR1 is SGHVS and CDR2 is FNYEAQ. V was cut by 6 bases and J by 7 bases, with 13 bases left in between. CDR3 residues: CASSGGGPNSPLHF. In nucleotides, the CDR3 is TGTGCCAGCAGTGGAGGGGGGCCGAATTCACCCCTCCACTTT.

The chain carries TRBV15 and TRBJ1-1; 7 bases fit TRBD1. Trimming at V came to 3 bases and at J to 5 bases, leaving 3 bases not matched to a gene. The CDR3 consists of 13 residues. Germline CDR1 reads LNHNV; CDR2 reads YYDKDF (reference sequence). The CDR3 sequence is CATSSRGPTEAFF. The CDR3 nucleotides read TGTGCCACCAGCAGTAGGGGGCCAACTGAAGCTTTCTTT.

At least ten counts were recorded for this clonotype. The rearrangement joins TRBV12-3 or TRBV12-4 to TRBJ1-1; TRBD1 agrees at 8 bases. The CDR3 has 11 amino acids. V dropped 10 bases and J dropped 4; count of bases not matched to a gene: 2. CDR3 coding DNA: TGTGCCAACCAGGGGGCCACTGAAGCTTTCTTT. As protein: CANQGATEAFF.

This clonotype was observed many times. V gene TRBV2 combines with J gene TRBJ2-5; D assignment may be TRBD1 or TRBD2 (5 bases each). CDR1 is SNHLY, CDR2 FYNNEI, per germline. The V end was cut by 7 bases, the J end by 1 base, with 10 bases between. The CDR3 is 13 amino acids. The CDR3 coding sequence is TGTGCCAGCATCCGGGACCGCCAAGAGACCCAGTACTTC. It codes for CASIRDRQETQYF.

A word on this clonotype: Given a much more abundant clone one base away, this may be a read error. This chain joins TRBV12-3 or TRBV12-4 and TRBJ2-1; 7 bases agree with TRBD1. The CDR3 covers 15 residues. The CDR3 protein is CACSFGTAVYNEQFF. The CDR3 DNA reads TGTGCCTGCAGTTTCGGGACAGCTGTTTACAATGAGCAGTTCTTC.

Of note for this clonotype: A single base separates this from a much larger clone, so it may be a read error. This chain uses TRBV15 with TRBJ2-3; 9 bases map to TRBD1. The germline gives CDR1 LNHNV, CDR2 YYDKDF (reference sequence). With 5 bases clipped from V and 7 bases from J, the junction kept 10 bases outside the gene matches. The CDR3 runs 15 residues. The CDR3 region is CATSGDRVLRNTQYF. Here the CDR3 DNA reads TGTGCCACCAGCGGGGACAGGGTGCTTCGGAATACGCAGTATTTT.

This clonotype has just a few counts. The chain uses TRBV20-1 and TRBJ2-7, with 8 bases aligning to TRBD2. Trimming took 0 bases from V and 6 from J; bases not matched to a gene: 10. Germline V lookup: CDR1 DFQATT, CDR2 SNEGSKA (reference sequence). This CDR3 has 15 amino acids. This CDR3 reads CSARDSREGRFEQYF. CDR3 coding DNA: TGCAGTGCTAGAGATTCCCGGGAGGGCCGCTTCGAGCAGTACTTC.

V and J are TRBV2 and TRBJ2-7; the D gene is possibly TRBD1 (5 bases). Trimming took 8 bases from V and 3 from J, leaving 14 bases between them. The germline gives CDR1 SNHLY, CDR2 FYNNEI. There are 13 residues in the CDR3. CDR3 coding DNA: TGTGCCAGCTTTAGGACAAGGGGCTACGAGCAGTACTTC. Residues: CASFRTRGYEQYF.

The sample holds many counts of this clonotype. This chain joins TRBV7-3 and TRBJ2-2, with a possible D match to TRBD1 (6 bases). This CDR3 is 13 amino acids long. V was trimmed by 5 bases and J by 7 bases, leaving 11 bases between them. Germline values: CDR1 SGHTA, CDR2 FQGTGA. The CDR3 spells CASSEQGLGELFF. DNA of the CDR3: TGTGCCAGCAGCGAACAGGGCCTCGGGGAGCTGTTTTTT.

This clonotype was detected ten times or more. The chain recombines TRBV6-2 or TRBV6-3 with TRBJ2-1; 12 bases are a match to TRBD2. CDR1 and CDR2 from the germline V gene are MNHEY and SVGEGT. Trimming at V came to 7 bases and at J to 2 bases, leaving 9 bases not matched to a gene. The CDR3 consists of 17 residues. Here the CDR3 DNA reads TGTGCCAGCACCCAATTCCTAGCGGGAGGGACCTACAATGAGCAGTTCTTC. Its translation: CASTQFLAGGTYNEQFF.

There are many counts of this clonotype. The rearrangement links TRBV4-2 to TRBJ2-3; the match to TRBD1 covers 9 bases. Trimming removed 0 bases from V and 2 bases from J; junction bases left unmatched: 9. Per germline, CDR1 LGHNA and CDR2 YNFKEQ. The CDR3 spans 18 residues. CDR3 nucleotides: TGTGCCAGCAGCCAAGATCTTTCCGGGACAGGGATCACAGATACGCAGTATTTT. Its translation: CASSQDLSGTGITDTQYF.